This T cell receptor (beta chain) was recovered during a study of chemoradiotherapy in HPV16-positive cancers (dated by TCRdb to between 2021 and 2024). About the study as a whole: Candidate HPV-specific T-cell clones and common TCR motifs were defined by functional T-cell assays performed on cells from a couple of HPV16-positive patients. Whether T-cell immunity against the HPV oncoproteins E6 and E7 changes during chemoradiotherapy and whether survival is affected by this immunity were examined in the study. The candidate HPV-specific TCRs and motifs were subsequently tracked in TCR repertoires obtained from roughly 90 patients with HPV-related cancers. Findings and caveats that apply to the study as a whole: Expansion of candidate HPV-specific clones and E7-related TCR motifs was observed in the tumor microenvironment during treatment, whereas no such expansion was observed for non-HPV-specific T cells. In HPV16-positive patients, expansion of HPV-responsive T cells during chemoradiotherapy was found to be associated with improved recurrence-free survival. The functional definition of HPV-specific T cells came from only a couple of HPV16-positive patients, and the survival association was reported for HPV16-positive patients.

Details on this clone: It lacks a known antigen. No qualities accompany the bases; no much larger clone lies one base away.

The library was produced with the immunoSEQ multiplex PCR assay. TCRdb provides this immuneACCESS table in a form limited to in-frame rearrangements. Some clones are lacking; in checked studies, under half of them reflect an unresolved V gene, and why the rest are absent is not known. This sample gives roughly 34,000 clones in total; over 75% of them show up just once. The ten largest clones represent around 4% of the sample. Because repertoires were sampled repeatedly during chemoradiotherapy, clonal expansion in the tumor microenvironment could be followed. The CDR3 has 16 amino acids, counting the end cysteine and phenylalanine. This entry keeps only the CDR3 DNA: 48 bases, framed from base 1. CDR1 and CDR2, looked up from the germline V gene (reference sequence), are LNHDA and SQIVND. Here V drops 4 bases and J drops 4 bases, and the junction holds 13 bases not matched to any gene.

This specimen was blood, taken from a patient who underwent chemoradiotherapy. The chain employs TRBV19 and TRBJ2-7, and 7 junctional nucleotides match TRBD1. This TCR derives from a human donor with HPV-associated anogenital cancer. The CDR3 corresponds to CASSKGTDVAGYEQYF. The nucleotides read TGTGCCAGTAGTAAGGGGACAGACGTTGCGGGTTACGAGCAGTACTTC.